The 5 T cell receptor beta chains in this list originate from one sample, sequenced in a study of Graves' ophthalmopathy and Graves' hyperthyroidism. As the template, RNA transcripts were used to amplify TCR beta CDR3 regions. Second-round multiplex PCR followed a first-round RT-PCR using HTBI primers. TCRdb passed the multiplex PCR reads through MiXCR, listing each CDR3 protein once. In the table there are some 1.1 million distinct CDR3 sequences, 35% to 40% of which are singletons. The specimen sequenced was peripheral blood or thyroid tissue (not recorded which). The receptors here all came from an adult man with Graves' hyperthyroidism.

As to this clonotype: A read error may explain this, as a much larger clone is one base away. This chain links TRBV7-9 with TRBJ2-7; no definite D call. The CDR3 extends over 14 amino acids. Germline V gene lookup returns CDR1 SEHNR and CDR2 FQNEAQ (reference sequence). CDR3 DNA: TGTGCCGGCAGCTTGTGGCCTAATTCCTACGAGCAGTACTTC. Its protein product is CAGSLWPNSYEQYF.

This clonotype was seen ten or more times. The V call is TRBV3-1, the J call TRBJ1-5, with 7 bases fitting TRBD1. V lost 1 base to trimming and J lost 1 base; unmatched junction nucleotides: 4. The length of the CDR3 is 16 residues. In germline, CDR1 is LGHDT, CDR2 YNNKEL (reference sequence). CDR3 loop: CASSQAGTESNQPQHF. CDR3 in DNA: TGTGCCAGCAGCCAAGCCGGGACAGAAAGCAATCAGCCCCAGCATTTT.

This clonotype showed up many times. The CDR3 loop is CASSLAGWGYEQYF. The CDR3 nucleotides read TGTGCCAGCAGCTTAGCGGGATGGGGCTACGAGCAGTACTTC. The chain combines TRBV7-2 with TRBJ2-7; D remains ambiguous. The CDR3 spans 14 residues. The V gene's germline CDR1 is SGHTA and CDR2 FQGNSA. With 0 bases removed from V and 3 bases from J, the gap between germline ends came to 9 bases.

The chain carries TRBV20-1 and TRBJ2-5; the match to TRBD2 covers 10 bases. J gave up 2 bases and V 0 bases, and 9 bases lay outside the gene matches. The CDR3 has 17 residues. The V gene's germline CDR1 is DFQATT and CDR2 SNEGSKA (reference sequence). CDR3 DNA: TGCAGTGCTAGAGATTGGCGTATAGCGGGGGGTCAAGAGACCCAGTACTTC. Translation gives CSARDWRIAGGQETQYF.

This clonotype was recorded a few times. This chain joins TRBV13 and TRBJ2-2; D gene ambiguous. Germline values: CDR1 PRHDT, CDR2 FYEKMQ (reference sequence). The V and J ends lost 2 bases and 6 bases respectively, with 4 bases between them. The CDR3 contains 12 residues. The CDR3 DNA is TGTGCCAGCAGCTTAAACCCCGGGGAGCTGTTTTTT. Its protein is CASSLNPGELFF.